This T cell receptor beta chain comes out of a study of beta chain features in type 1 diabetes (dated by TCRdb to the late 2010s). About the investigation overall: Mean age, gender distribution, total cell number and subset yield did not differ between patients and healthy donors. Naive and central memory subsets were obtained from all 30 or so donors, but regulatory and stem cell-like memory subsets were isolated from only 8 patients and roughly 8 healthy donors. The study compared TCRB repertoires of sorted circulating CD4+ T cell subsets between recently diagnosed type 1 diabetes patients and matched healthy donors. A total of around 110,000,000 sorted cells were examined across all samples, and a strong correlation was observed between cell number per subset and RNA yield.

The entire amount of isolated RNA was reverse transcribed using the High Capacity cDNA Reverse Transcription Kit, so the sequenced TCRB transcripts were expressed ones. Deep immunoSEQ sequencing was performed on naive, central memory and regulatory T cell samples, with an average of around 3.5 million total reads per sample. After sorted cells were lysed in RLT buffer, RNA was extracted with DNase-treated RNeasy Micro or Mini kits, with the choice depending on cell number. To prevent cross-contamination, each cell subset was processed individually, whereas patient and healthy donor samples were processed jointly. The immunoSEQ multiplex PCR was used to amplify TCRB sequences from cDNA, generating 87-bp fragments that spanned the CDR3 region. The amplicons were sequenced using the Illumina HiSeq platform. The study's own analysis went as follows. Synthetic template baselines were used to correct PCR bias computationally, reads within Hamming distance 2 were collapsed, and singletons that could not be merged were discarded. Reads were aligned against IMGT so that V, D and J genes, CDR3 length and insertions or deletions at six rearrangement sites could be assigned. Within each subset, clonotype counts were normalized to sorted cell number, after which true diversity and Gini coefficients were computed with the tcR R package. Repertoire sharing was quantified using the overlap coefficient calculated on TCRB nucleotide sequences. Out-of-frame TCRB sequences from naive cells were analyzed as a proxy for the pre-selection repertoire. TCRdb stores this immuneACCESS table with in-frame sequences only. Part of the clones is absent; in the studies checked, under half of the shortfall reflects unresolved V genes, and no reason is known for the rest. The DNA gave D and trimming, while V, J and clone size come from that table. For this sample there are 300,000 to 450,000 clones; roughly 12% appear just once. Around 0.0099% of the sample is in the top ten clones.

Points the paper makes about the study in general: Because the HLA sub-analyses included only small numbers of individuals, any influence of HLA type on TCRB rearrangement was left unresolved. Sequencing cDNA rather than genomic DNA could over-represent highly expressing activated cells, although activation and CD3 levels did not differ between groups. Type 1 diabetes patients showed a moderate but significant shortening of TCRB CDR3 length in all four CD4+ subsets. Naive, central memory and regulatory TCRB repertoires appeared more similar among patients than among healthy donors. At VDJ recombination sites, patients with type 1 diabetes made fewer insertions and deleted more nucleotides, a pattern implying thymic rearrangement abnormalities. Shorter templates might be favored by PCR, yet because patient and control samples were amplified and corrected together, any such skew would affect both groups equally.

A single peripheral blood draw of about 116 mL on average was collected from each donor into heparinised tubes. Using a panel that included CD45RO, CCR7, CD25, CD127, CD95 and CD27, naive, central memory, regulatory and stem cell-like memory CD4+ T cells were sorted on a BD FACSAria II. A purity above 98% was achieved for all sorted populations. PBMCs were isolated right away by Lymphoprep density gradient centrifugation and were stained directly, without culture. To minimize batch effects, samples were stained and sorted in pairs, one healthy donor with one patient per experiment. Including cysteine and phenylalanine, the CDR3 has 16 amino acids. Of all the DNA, just the CDR3 is kept, 48 bases in frame from base 1. The germline V gene provides CDR1 MDHEN and CDR2 SYDVKM. V lost 9 bases and J lost 0 bases, and the count of bases not matched to a germline gene is 7. A few counts support this clone. Its antigen is unknown. No much larger clonotype is one base removed from it; base qualities were not supplied.

Rearrangement joined TRBV28 to TRBJ2-4, with 11 middle bases fitting TRBD2. Sequenced sample: naive CD4+ T cells from blood. According to the study, the label for this sample's cell subset or site signals: true naive CD4+ T cells. This TCR was recovered from a woman under 30 with type 1 diabetes. The CDR3 reads CASLTSGILAKNIQYF. The nucleotide sequence is given as TGTGCCAGTCTGACTAGCGGGATCCTAGCCAAAAACATTCAGTACTTC.